The present entry profiles one T cell receptor (beta chain) with its context. Its antigen remains unidentified. The data belong to a study of OX40 agonist ivuxolimab in advanced cancers. For the study at large: Patients received ivuxolimab, an agonistic anti-OX40 (CD134) antibody.

TCRdb keeps only in-frame clones here, not all; method: immunoSEQ multiplex PCR. The table has around 76,000 clones, 85% seen once. Points from the study as a whole: Those patients achieving a partial response at 0.1-3.0 mg/kg showed among the lowest clonal expansion.

Germline V lookup: CDR1 KGHSH, CDR2 LQKENI. CDR3 length: 15 amino acids. Trimming left V 2 bases short and J 5 bases short, with 13 bases between. Source: CD4+ or CD8+ T cells sorted from blood, taken in a trial of the OX40 agonist ivuxolimab. The gene calls are TRBV18 and TRBJ1-3; D unresolved. The TCR sequence derives from an adult with an advanced solid tumor such as melanoma, head and neck, liver or kidney cancer. This chain's CDR3 is CASSPVPRERNTIYF. CDR3 coding DNA: TGTGCCAGCTCACCAGTGCCCCGGGAGAGAAACACCATATATTTT. The full variable domain, completed using reference TRBV18 and TRBJ1-3, is NAGVMQNPRHLVRRRGQEARLRCSPMKGHSHVYWYRQLPEEGLKFMVYLQKENIIDESGMPKERFSAEFPKEGPSILRIQQVVRGDSAAYFCASSPVPRERNTIYFGEGSWLTVV.